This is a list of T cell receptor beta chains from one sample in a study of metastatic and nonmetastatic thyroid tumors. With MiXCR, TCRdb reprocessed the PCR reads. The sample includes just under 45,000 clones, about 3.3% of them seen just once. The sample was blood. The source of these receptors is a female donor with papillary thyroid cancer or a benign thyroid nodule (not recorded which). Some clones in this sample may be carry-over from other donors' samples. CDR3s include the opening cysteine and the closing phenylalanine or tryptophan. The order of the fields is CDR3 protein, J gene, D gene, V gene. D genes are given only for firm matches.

CDR3: CASSLAGGAYEQYF; J: TRBJ2-7; D: .; V: TRBV5-6
CDR3: CATSAGGHYEQYF; J: TRBJ2-7; D: .; V: TRBV24-1
CDR3: CASQGSYEQYF; J: TRBJ2-7; D: .; V: TRBV10-3
CDR3: CAWSVPGQVTGELFF; J: TRBJ2-2; D: TRBD1; V: TRBV30
CDR3: CASSLKARNTGELFF; J: TRBJ2-2; D: .; V: TRBV6-1
CDR3: CAWSPGANTGELFF; J: TRBJ2-2; D: .; V: TRBV30
CDR3: CASKKTEPSETQYF; J: TRBJ2-5; D: .; V: TRBV19
CDR3: CASREQGGNTEAFF; J: TRBJ1-1; D: TRBD1; V: TRBV2
CDR3: CSARSGYSNQPQHF; J: TRBJ1-5; D: .; V: TRBV20-1
CDR3: CASSRDTRSDEQFF; J: TRBJ2-1; D: .; V: TRBV19
CDR3: CASSSPYHFGGFF; J: TRBJ2-1; D: .; V: TRBV28
CDR3: CSVESSPTEQYF; J: TRBJ2-7; D: .; V: TRBV29-1
CDR3: CASSYGTGIGELFF; J: TRBJ2-2; D: TRBD1; V: TRBV6-5
CDR3: CASSQNTGGSTYEQYF; J: TRBJ2-7; D: TRBD1; V: TRBV28
CDR3: CASSKGRDEQYF; J: TRBJ2-7; D: .; V: TRBV6-1
CDR3: CASSAPGQFYGYTF; J: TRBJ1-2; D: .; V: TRBV28
CDR3: CAIRALAGASTDTQYF; J: TRBJ2-3; D: TRBD2; V: TRBV10-3
CDR3: CASSFGTLGTQYF; J: TRBJ2-5; D: .; V: TRBV12-3/TRBV12-4
CDR3: CASSGRTGPYEQYFGPGTGELFF; J: TRBJ2-2; D: .; V: TRBV2
CDR3: CAWNREVRETQYF; J: TRBJ2-5; D: .; V: TRBV30
CDR3: CARSKGIVDSPLHF; J: TRBJ1-6; D: .; V: TRBV9
CDR3: CATSENGEYGYTF; J: TRBJ1-2; D: .; V: TRBV24-1
CDR3: CASSSWDRGTEQYF; J: TRBJ2-7; D: TRBD1; V: TRBV5-1
CDR3: CASSLDGREGSYEQYF; J: TRBJ2-7; D: TRBD2; V: TRBV11-3
CDR3: CASSQGLRGQLSYNEQFF; J: TRBJ2-1; D: .; V: TRBV11-2
CDR3: CSARGSRRTETQYF; J: TRBJ2-5; D: TRBD2; V: TRBV20-1
CDR3: CASSLGATLTETQYF; J: TRBJ2-5; D: .; V: TRBV12-3/TRBV12-4
CDR3: CASSKTPGQGGEKLFF; J: TRBJ1-4; D: TRBD1; V: TRBV19
CDR3: CASSPDTDTQYF; J: TRBJ2-3; D: .; V: TRBV12-3/TRBV12-4
CDR3: CASSMTGSSPEQYF; J: TRBJ2-7; D: .; V: TRBV19
CDR3: CASSEKFRGLETDTQYF; J: TRBJ2-3; D: TRBD2; V: TRBV10-1
CDR3: CASSYRDKSYEQYF; J: TRBJ2-7; D: .; V: TRBV19
CDR3: CASSPGLAGRWANEQFF; J: TRBJ2-1; D: TRBD2; V: TRBV11-2
CDR3: CASSPRLARADTQYF; J: TRBJ2-3; D: TRBD2; V: TRBV11-2
CDR3: CASSMTGGLKEKLFF; J: TRBJ1-4; D: TRBD1; V: TRBV12-3/TRBV12-4
CDR3: CASSIELANTEAFF; J: TRBJ1-1; D: .; V: TRBV27
CDR3: CASTRSGGKNTGELFF; J: TRBJ2-2; D: TRBD2; V: TRBV6-1
CDR3: CASSYSRGGEQYF; J: TRBJ2-7; D: .; V: TRBV6-6
CDR3: CASSRSGGGPDTQYF; J: TRBJ2-3; D: TRBD1; V: TRBV6-1
CDR3: CASSKTGFGNEKLFF; J: TRBJ1-4; D: TRBD1; V: TRBV5-5
CDR3: CASRIGGGHNYGYTF; J: TRBJ1-2; D: .; V: TRBV6-1
CDR3: CSARDRETEAFF; J: TRBJ1-1; D: .; V: TRBV20-1